What follows are 4 T cell receptor beta chains derived from one specimen sequenced in a study of blood T cell repertoires in COVID-19 (dated by TCRdb to the early 2020s). The library was built by means of the immunoSEQ multiplex PCR assay. TCRdb obtained this table from immuneACCESS and retained in-frame rearrangements with V and J assigned. These tables miss some clones; where compared with another copy, unresolved V genes account for less than half of the shortfall, and the remainder is unexplained. The sample has over 150,000 clones on record, approximately 80% of them singletons. The ten biggest clones cover 6% to 7% of the sample. What was sequenced was peripheral blood. The receptors were gathered from a woman aged 40-49 years with COVID-19, enrolled during active disease.

The rearrangement joins TRBV7-6 to TRBJ2-1, with TRBD2 matching 9 bases. V trimming: 1 base; J trimming: 7 bases; junction bases outside the gene matches: 5. This CDR3 contains 15 residues. Germline CDR1 SGHVS, CDR2 FNYEAQ. The CDR3 DNA follows: TGTGCCAGCAGCTTAGAGCTAGCGGGACCAAATGAGCAGTTCTTC. Translation: CASSLELAGPNEQFF.

The gene calls are TRBV18 and TRBJ1-1, with D uncertain. The V end was cut by 5 bases, the J end by 4 bases, with 11 bases between. Germline CDR1 KGHSH, CDR2 LQKENI. The CDR3 has 13 amino acids. The CDR3 here is CASSSARGTEAFF. The CDR3 DNA sequence: TGTGCCAGCTCATCCGCCCGGGGCACTGAAGCTTTCTTT.

The CDR3 is CASSPRTGDTDTQYF. For the CDR3, the DNA is TGTGCCAGCTCACCCCGGACAGGGGACACAGATACGCAGTATTTT. The chain is built from TRBV18 and TRBJ2-3; TRBD1 matches 9 bases. Per the germline V gene, CDR1 is KGHSH and CDR2 is LQKENI. This CDR3 is 15 amino acids long. Trimming at V came to 3 bases and at J to 2 bases, leaving 3 bases not matched to a gene.

The V call is TRBV6-5, the J call TRBJ2-1; 7 nucleotides align to TRBD1. The CDR3 contains 13 residues. J gave up 5 bases and V 9 bases, and 7 bases lay outside the gene matches. Germline loops: CDR1 MNHEY, CDR2 SVGAGI. The CDR3 coding sequence is TGTGCCAGTAAACCGACAGGGCACAATGAGCAGTTCTTC. It yields the protein CASKPTGHNEQFF.